This is a list of T cell receptor beta chains from one sample in a study of control samples from healthy donors and cancer patients. Repertoires were generated with immunoSEQ multiplex PCR, while TCRdb's copy carries only in-frame clones and drops some. The table includes approximately 87,000 clones, under 95% detected once. Sequencing was done on a sample of PBMCs. The receptor source for this set is a woman between 40 and 50 years old with lung cancer. Both conserved end residues are trimmed from each CDR3. D genes are given only for firm matches. Some rows mark clone size as missing; the rest say once, few, many or name a class of expanded clone.

V	size	J	D	CDR3
TRBV4-1	.	TRBJ2-7	TRBD1	ASSPIDSTGNEQY
TRBV9	.	TRBJ2-1	TRBD2	ASNSPGGAGNEQF
TRBV5-6	.	TRBJ1-5	.	ASSLWGSGAAQH
TRBV5-1	.	TRBJ2-1	TRBD2	ASTGIGGGRNEQF
TRBV4-1	.	TRBJ2-1	TRBD2	ASSQVQTRGESYNEQF
TRBV19	.	TRBJ1-1	TRBD1	ASSMQDRANTEAF
TRBV7-6	.	TRBJ2-3	.	ASSWDSTDTQY
TRBV7-2	.	TRBJ1-5	.	ASSLGTDLNQPQH
TRBV4-1	.	TRBJ2-3	TRBD1	ASSQGDRTGTDTQY
TRBV5-6	.	TRBJ1-1	.	ASSRMDLMNTEAF
TRBV12-5	.	TRBJ2-1	.	ASGLGPNPLSYNEQF
TRBV6-5	.	TRBJ1-2	TRBD1	ASSYATGAVDGYT
TRBV6-5	once	TRBJ1-1	.	ASSYGVGLRAF
TRBV19	.	TRBJ1-1	.	ASSGAAEAF
TRBV1	.	TRBJ1-5	.	TSSRITGAHSNQPQH
TRBV6-5	.	TRBJ1-2	.	ASSSTDSPNGYT
TRBV6-4	.	TRBJ2-3	.	ASASRTDNTDTQY
TRBV30	.	TRBJ1-4	TRBD1	ACEQRDRAHEKLF
TRBV19	.	TRBJ1-6	.	AAGPSGHEDSPLH
TRBV27	once	TRBJ2-7	.	ASSSGTWGEQY
TRBV27	once	TRBJ1-1	.	ASSLGLPLGTVNTEAF
TRBV6-1	.	TRBJ1-5	.	ASSDQFGYSNQPQH